This entry lists 28 T cell receptor beta chains sequenced from one sample in a study of cytomegalovirus exposure and HLA in healthy donors. Method: immunoSEQ multiplex PCR; TCRdb's copy keeps in-frame clones and lacks some. The sample yields a few hundred thousand clones, about nine tenths seen once. Source material: PBMCs. Every receptor here comes from a woman between 18 and 29 years old in good health and CMV-seronegative.

The gene calls are TRBV2 and TRBJ2-1, with 13 bases aligning to TRBD2. The V gene end was trimmed by 9 bases and the J gene end by 0 bases; junction bases not matched to a gene: 5. The germline gives CDR1 SNHLY, CDR2 FYNNEI. The CDR3 consists of 16 residues. This CDR3 reads CARQTSGGSSYNEQFF. DNA for the CDR3: TGTGCCAGACAGACTAGCGGGGGGTCCTCCTACAATGAGCAGTTCTTC.

The chain combines TRBV2 with TRBJ2-7, with 8 bases fitting TRBD1. V trimming: 3 bases; J trimming: 3 bases; junction bases outside the gene matches: 7. CDR1 is SNHLY, CDR2 FYNNEI, per germline. This CDR3 has 15 amino acids. Written as DNA, the CDR3 is TGTGCCAGCAGTGAGCCAACCGGGACAGGCTACGAGCAGTACTTC. It codes for CASSEPTGTGYEQYF.

The gene calls are TRBV7-9 and TRBJ2-1; 8 bases fit TRBD1. Germline CDR1 SEHNR, CDR2 FQNEAQ (reference sequence). The J segment lost 6 bases and the V segment lost 10 bases, leaving 2 bases of the junction unmatched. This CDR3 is 11 amino acids long. The CDR3 nucleotides read TGTGCCATACAGGGGGGCAATGAGCAGTTCTTC. This encodes CAIQGGNEQFF.

This clone has a handful of counts. This chain uses TRBV7-9 with TRBJ2-2, with TRBD2 matching 8 bases. Germline CDR1 reads SEHNR; CDR2 reads FQNEAQ (reference sequence). CDR3 size: 14 residues. V was clipped by 8 bases and J by 7 bases; unmatched bases: 9. CDR3 loop: CASSVGRALGELFF. The CDR3 coding sequence is TGTGCCAGCTCCGTCGGGAGGGCCCTCGGGGAGCTGTTTTTT.

This chain uses TRBV5-4 with TRBJ2-7; 8 bases line up with TRBD2. Unmatched junction bases numbered 9, after V lost 4 bases and J lost 0 bases. The CDR3 spans 16 residues. Germline V gives CDR1 SGHNT, CDR2 YYREEE (reference sequence). The CDR3 sequence is CASSPRERGSSYEQYF. The CDR3 nucleotides read TGTGCCAGCAGCCCGCGGGAGCGGGGGTCCTCCTACGAGCAGTACTTC.

The rearrangement joins TRBV11-1 to TRBJ2-7; 9 positions agree with TRBD1. There are 14 residues in the CDR3. From germline, CDR1 is SGHAT and CDR2 FQDESV (reference sequence). The trim removed 5 bases at V and 6 bases at J, leaving 8 bases unmatched. CDR3 nucleotides: TGTGCCAGCAGCCCCTACCCGACAGGGGGCGAGCAGTACTTC. Its translation is CASSPYPTGGEQYF.

The chain is built from TRBV25-1 and TRBJ2-2, with TRBD1 matching 7 bases. The CDR3 covers 15 residues. In germline, CDR1 is MGHDK, CDR2 SYGVNS. J gave up 7 bases and V 4 bases, and 9 bases lay outside the gene matches. CDR3 sequence (DNA): TGTGCCAGCAGTGGACAGGGTCTCGAGAGCGGGGAGCTGTTTTTT. Translation: CASSGQGLESGELFF. Looking up the rest from reference TRBV25-1 and TRBJ2-2 gives the full variable domain: EADIYQTPRYLVIGTGKKITLECSQTMGHDKMYWYQQDPGMELHLIHYSYGVNSTEKGDLSSESTVSRIRTEHFPLTLESARPSHTSQYLCASSGQGLESGELFFGEGSRLTVL.

The chain uses TRBV2 and TRBJ1-1; no firm D call. V dropped 2 bases and J dropped 1 base, with 5 bases sitting between them. The CDR3 consists of 13 residues. CDR1 and CDR2 from the germline V gene are SNHLY and FYNNEI. Here the CDR3 reads CASSEWQNTEAFF. CDR3 bases: TGTGCCAGCAGTGAATGGCAGAACACTGAAGCTTTCTTT.

V gene TRBV30 combines with J gene TRBJ2-7, with TRBD1 identical over 7 bases. Germline V gene lookup returns CDR1 GTSNPN and CDR2 SVGIG (reference sequence). Unmatched junction bases numbered 10, after V lost 3 bases and J lost 2 bases. The CDR3 consists of 15 residues. CDR3 bases: TGTGCCTGGAGCCCTAGACAGGGTACTACCTACGAGCAGTACTTC. It codes for CAWSPRQGTTYEQYF.

The rearrangement links TRBV2 to TRBJ2-5; D is undetermined. This CDR3 is 13 amino acids long. The germline V gene encodes CDR1 SNHLY and CDR2 FYNNEI. With 10 bases removed from V and 0 bases from J, the gap between germline ends came to 12 bases. Here the CDR3 DNA reads TGTGCCATGCTAGGAGCCCACCAAGAGACCCAGTACTTC. Translating it yields CAMLGAHQETQYF. The complete variable domain, with remaining parts taken from reference TRBV2 and TRBJ2-5, reads EPEVTQTPSHQVTQMGQEVILRCVPISNHLYFYWYRQILGQKVEFLVSFYNNEISEKSEIFDDQFSVERPDGSNFTLKIRSTKLEDSAMYFCAMLGAHQETQYFGPGTRLLVL.

The chain uses TRBV6-5 and TRBJ1-4, with D uncertain. CDR1 is MNHEY, CDR2 SVGAGI, per germline. V lost 6 bases and J lost 4, with 3 bases in between. The CDR3 totals 11 residues. CDR3: CASSLNEKLFF. Here the CDR3 DNA reads TGTGCCAGCAGCCTTAATGAAAAACTGTTTTTT.

V usage is TRBV5-4 and J usage is TRBJ2-7; 8 bases agree with TRBD1. The trim removed 2 bases at V and 2 bases at J, leaving 6 bases unmatched. CDR3 length: 15 residues. Germline CDR1 is SGHNT and CDR2 is YYREEE (reference sequence). The CDR3 DNA reads TGTGCCAGCAGCTTTACAGGGGGTGGCACCTACGAGCAGTACTTC. Translating gives CASSFTGGGTYEQYF. Looking up the rest from reference TRBV5-4 and TRBJ2-7 gives the full variable domain: ETGVTQSPTHLIKTRGQQVTLRCSSQSGHNTVSWYQQALGQGPQFIFQYYREEENGRGNFPPRFSGLQFPNYSSELNVNALELDDSALYLCASSFTGGGTYEQYFGPGTRLTVT.

The rearrangement joins TRBV6-4 to TRBJ2-1; 14 bases map to TRBD2. The CDR3 length is 17 residues. Trimming at V came to 3 bases and at J to 7 bases, leaving 8 bases not matched to a gene. CDR1 is MRHNA and CDR2 is SNTAGT in the germline V gene. The CDR3 DNA sequence: TGTGCCAGCAGTGAAGATCCCGGGACTAGCGGGGGAAATGAGCAGTTCTTC. Residues: CASSEDPGTSGGNEQFF.

The table lists this clone with a count of one. The chain is built from TRBV5-1 and TRBJ1-4; D gene ambiguous. Per the germline V gene, CDR1 is SGHRS and CDR2 is YFSETQ. Trimming left V 4 bases short and J 8 bases short, with 15 bases between. The CDR3 is 14 residues long. CDR3 region: CASSPTGRAEKLFF. In DNA form, the CDR3 reads TGCGCCAGCAGCCCCACGGGGAGGGCGGAAAAACTGTTTTTT.

The rearrangement joins TRBV6-4 to TRBJ2-3; 10 bases are shared with TRBD2. The germline V gene has CDR1 MRHNA and CDR2 SNTAGT. This CDR3 is 18 amino acids long. With 3 bases clipped from V and 3 bases from J, the junction kept 12 bases outside the gene matches. CDR3 nucleotide sequence: TGTGCCAGCAGTGATGGAAGCGGGGGGGCCAGTGGGACAGATACGCAGTATTTT. It encodes CASSDGSGGASGTDTQYF.

The chain has TRBV27 and TRBJ1-5; possibly TRBD1 for D (5 bases). V gave up 6 bases and J gave up 2 bases, with 11 bases separating them. This CDR3 spans 14 amino acids. Germline CDR1 is MNHEY and CDR2 is SMNVEV (reference sequence). This CDR3 reads CASSRTGGNQPQHF. The CDR3 DNA follows: TGTGCCAGCAGCCGGACGGGGGGCAATCAGCCCCAGCATTTT.

This clone appeared once. The V gene is TRBV7-8, the J gene TRBJ2-2; D not certain. The CDR3 contains 11 residues. In germline, CDR1 is SGHVS, CDR2 FQNEAQ. With 2 bases removed from V and 7 bases from J, the gap between germline ends came to 2 bases. The CDR3 region has the DNA TGTGCCAGCAGCTTACTCGGGGAGCTGTTTTTT. Its translation: CASSLLGELFF.

V usage is TRBV2 and J usage is TRBJ1-3; the match to TRBD1 covers 7 bases. The CDR3 totals 14 residues. Germline trimming cut 8 bases from V and 4 bases from J; bases unmatched to any gene: 8. From germline, CDR1 is SNHLY and CDR2 FYNNEI. The CDR3 region has the DNA TGTGCCAGCCTCAACAGGGGAGGAGGAAACACCATATATTTT. Its protein is CASLNRGGGNTIYF.

This clone showed up just a few times. This sequence joins TRBV28 and TRBJ2-5; 8 nucleotides agree with TRBD2. This CDR3 is built from 15 residues. J lost 5 bases, V lost 3 bases, and 8 bases had no gene match. In germline, CDR1 is MDHEN, CDR2 SYDVKM. The CDR3 is CASSFGREGLETQYF. The CDR3 bases are TGTGCCAGCAGTTTTGGACGGGAGGGCCTCGAGACCCAGTACTTC.

This clone showed up just once. This chain links TRBV7-2 with TRBJ1-2; the D gene is possibly TRBD1 (6 bases). This CDR3 spans 13 amino acids. Trimming took 5 bases from V and 1 from J, leaving 8 bases between them. The germline gives CDR1 SGHTA, CDR2 FQGNSA. The CDR3 sequence is CASSPDSNYGYTF. CDR3 sequence (DNA): TGTGCCAGCAGCCCGGACAGTAACTATGGCTACACCTTC.

This chain uses TRBV6-1 with TRBJ1-4; D may be TRBD1 (6 bases). Trimming cost V 6 bases and J 4 bases, with 15 bases left between them. Germline V gene data show CDR1 as MNHNS and CDR2 as SASEGT. The CDR3 is made up of 15 amino acids. CDR3 DNA: TGTGCCAGCAGCCCTTCTAGGGGGTTTAATGAAAAACTGTTTTTT. Its translation is CASSPSRGFNEKLFF.

CDR3 in amino acids: CAWQSSIEQFF. As DNA, the CDR3 is TGTGCCTGGCAATCTAGTATTGAGCAGTTCTTC. The rearrangement uses TRBV30 and TRBJ2-1; D remains unclear. Germline V gene data show CDR1 as GTSNPN and CDR2 as SVGIG (reference sequence). The CDR3 runs 11 residues. Trimming stripped 5 bases from V and 9 bases from J, with 11 bases between.

The gene calls are TRBV7-3 and TRBJ1-3; D might be TRBD1 (6 bases). This CDR3 region has 15 residues. Trimming took off 3 bases at V and 4 bases at J, with 13 bases between the two ends. In germline, CDR1 is SGHTA, CDR2 FQGTGA. The CDR3, as DNA: TGTGCCAGCAGCTTTACAGGGACGACGGGAAACACCATATATTTT. This translates into CASSFTGTTGNTIYF.

This clone appeared a few times. J is TRBJ2-2 and V is TRBV2; perhaps TRBD1 as D (5 bases). The CDR3 length is 12 residues. Looked up from germline, CDR1 is SNHLY and CDR2 is FYNNEI. The V and J ends lost 4 bases and 7 bases respectively, with 7 bases between them. CDR3: CASSGQLGELFF. The CDR3 coding sequence is TGTGCCAGCAGTGGACAGCTCGGGGAGCTGTTTTTT.

This rearrangement joins TRBV7-6 to TRBJ2-5, with D hard to call. This CDR3 region has 15 residues. V was trimmed by 5 bases and J by 2 bases, leaving 15 bases between them. Germline assignment: CDR1 SGHVS and CDR2 FNYEAQ. The CDR3 DNA sequence: TGTGCCAGCAGCCCACGCTCGGTCGCACAAGAGACCCAGTACTTC. Its translation is CASSPRSVAQETQYF.

The count of this clone is one. The J gene is TRBJ1-1, the V gene TRBV6-6, with TRBD1 identical over 9 bases. CDR3 length: 16 amino acids. J gave up 1 base and V 4 bases, and 7 bases lay outside the gene matches. CDR1 and CDR2 (germline): MNHNY, SVGAGI (reference sequence). The CDR3 loop reads CASSSLTTGGNTEAFF. In DNA, the CDR3 is TGTGCCAGCAGTTCCCTAACGACAGGGGGGAACACTGAAGCTTTCTTT.

This clone was recorded a few times. This rearrangement joins TRBV4-1 to TRBJ1-5; tentative D call: TRBD1 (6 bases). The CDR3 covers 16 residues. Germline assignment: CDR1 MGHRA and CDR2 YSYEKL. The germline V and J ends were trimmed by 6 bases and 3 bases, with 18 bases remaining between them. DNA for the CDR3: TGCGCCAGCAGTCAGGACAGATCCCTCGTCAATCAGCCCCAGCATTTT. It translates to CASSQDRSLVNQPQHF.

The rearrangement uses TRBV11-2 and TRBJ2-5; weak D call: TRBD2 (6 bases). Germline lookup yields CDR1 SGHAT and CDR2 FQNNGV. V shed 4 bases and J shed 4 bases, with 16 bases lying between them. The CDR3 length is 15 residues. CDR3 nucleotide sequence: TGTGCCAGCAGCTCCGCGAGGGAGGTATTAGAGACCCAGTACTTC. It translates to CASSSAREVLETQYF.